This TCR beta chain derives from a study of blood T cell repertoires in COVID-19. On the study more broadly: COVID-19 samples collected from the United States, Italy and Spain covered acute and convalescent phases.

This clone appeared a single time. As handled by the study authors: How many nucleated cells were present was estimated from reference gene primer amplification. Clones were read by immunoSEQ multiplex PCR, and TCRdb kept only the in-frame ones, dropping some. V and J calls and clone size are as listed in that table; D and trimming were resolved from the DNA. The sample shows 70,000 to 90,000 clones, about 84% of them seen only once. The CDR3 consists of 14 residues. The germline V gene encodes CDR1 LNHDA and CDR2 SQIVND (reference sequence). Trimming left V 9 bases short and J 9 bases short, with 21 bases between.

The rearrangement joins TRBV19 to TRBJ1-5; no clear D. What was sequenced was peripheral blood. This TCR was sampled from a man in his forties or fifties with active COVID-19. The CDR3 loop reads CASAPSQTGRPQHF. The CDR3 DNA reads TGTGCCAGCGCACCATCACAGACCGGTCGGCCCCAGCATTTT.